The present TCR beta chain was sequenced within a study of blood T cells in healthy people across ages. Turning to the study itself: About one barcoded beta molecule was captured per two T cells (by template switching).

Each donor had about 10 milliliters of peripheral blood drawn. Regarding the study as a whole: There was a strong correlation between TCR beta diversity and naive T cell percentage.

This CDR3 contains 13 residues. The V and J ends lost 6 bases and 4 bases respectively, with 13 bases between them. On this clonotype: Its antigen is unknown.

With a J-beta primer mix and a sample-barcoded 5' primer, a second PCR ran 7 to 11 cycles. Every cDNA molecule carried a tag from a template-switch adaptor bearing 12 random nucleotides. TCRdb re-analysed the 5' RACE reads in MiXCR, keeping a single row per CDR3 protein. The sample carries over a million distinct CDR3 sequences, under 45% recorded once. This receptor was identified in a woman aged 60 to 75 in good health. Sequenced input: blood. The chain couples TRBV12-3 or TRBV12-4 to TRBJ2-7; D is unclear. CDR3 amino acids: CASSDTLFYEQYF. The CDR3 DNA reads TGTGCCAGCAGCGACACCCTCTTTTACGAGCAGTACTTC.